Each of the 30 T cell receptor beta chains below was sequenced from the same sample in a study of T cell changes during pregnancy in multiple sclerosis. TCRdb's table, derived via immunoSEQ multiplex PCR, lists solely in-frame clones and lacks some. This table has about 77,000 clones, around 89% appearing once. The material was peripheral blood, obtained before pregnancy. The receptors here all came from a female donor with multiple sclerosis, enrolled in a pregnancy study.

The rearrangement uses TRBV5-1 and TRBJ2-7, with 7 bases that match TRBD1. Germline trimming cut 4 bases from V and 3 bases from J; bases unmatched to any gene: 4. The CDR3 has 13 residues. Germline CDR1 and CDR2: SGHRS and YFSETQ. CDR3 sequence reads: CASSPQGDYEQYF. DNA for the CDR3: TGCGCCAGCAGCCCGCAGGGGGACTACGAGCAGTACTTC.

The table lists this clone with a count of one. This sequence joins TRBV18 and TRBJ1-6; D is possibly TRBD1 (5 bases). The germline V gene encodes CDR1 KGHSH and CDR2 LQKENI. The CDR3 spans 17 residues. With 1 base removed from V and 0 bases from J, the gap between germline ends came to 10 bases. The CDR3 is CASSPQGPHSYNSPLHF. The CDR3 nucleotides are TGTGCCAGCTCACCACAGGGGCCACACTCCTATAATTCACCCCTCCACTTT.

V gene TRBV4-3 combines with J gene TRBJ2-5; D is unresolved. V was pared by 1 base and J by 11 bases, with 8 bases between. The CDR3 sequence is 11 residues long. Germline loops: CDR1 LGHNA, CDR2 YSLEER. This CDR3 is CASSQGARQYF. CDR3 bases: TGCGCCAGCAGCCAAGGCGCGCGGCAGTACTTC.

The chain has TRBV5-1 and TRBJ1-1; a weak D match, TRBD1 (5 bases). With 6 bases removed from V and 1 base from J, the gap between germline ends came to 13 bases. This CDR3 region has 14 residues. CDR1 is SGHRS and CDR2 is YFSETQ in the germline V gene. The chain's CDR3 is CASKRGRGNTEAFF. CDR3 DNA sequence: TGCGCCAGCAAACGGGGGAGGGGGAACACTGAAGCTTTCTTT.

The chain carries TRBV5-1 and TRBJ1-2, with unresolved D. The CDR3 consists of 13 residues. Germline V gene lookup returns CDR1 SGHRS and CDR2 YFSETQ. Trimming stripped 4 bases from V and 3 bases from J, with 10 bases between. The CDR3 here is CASSGEDDYGYTF. CDR3 in DNA: TGCGCCAGCAGCGGGGAGGATGACTATGGCTACACCTTC.

The chain has TRBV5-1 and TRBJ2-3; 9 bases line up with TRBD2. CDR3 length: 14 residues. The germline V gene has CDR1 SGHRS and CDR2 YFSETQ. V was pared by 4 bases and J by 4 bases, with 4 bases of the junction left unmatched. Written as DNA, the CDR3 is TGCGCCAGCAGCGGCGGGGGGGCGCCAGATACGCAGTATTTT. Translating it yields CASSGGGAPDTQYF.

DNA for the CDR3: TGTGCCAACAAGGGGATAGATAAAAACTATGGCTACACCTTC. This translates into CANKGIDKNYGYTF. The chain has TRBV21-1 and TRBJ1-2; the DNA was not used to check the table's D call, TRBD1. TRBV21-1 has pseudogene status. The CDR3 is made up of 14 amino acids.

The chain uses TRBV2 and TRBJ2-3, with D tentatively TRBD2 (6 bases). CDR3 length equals 14 residues. V was trimmed by 7 bases and J by 0 bases, leaving 11 bases between them. Germline V lookup: CDR1 SNHLY, CDR2 FYNNEI. The CDR3, as DNA: TGTGCCAGCATACGGGGGACTAGCACAGATACGCAGTATTTT. This translates into CASIRGTSTDTQYF.

The CDR3 region has the DNA TGTGCCAGCAGCTACCTCAGGGGGAACACTGAAGCTTTCTTT. It translates to CASSYLRGNTEAFF. The chain employs TRBV7-6 and TRBJ1-1; perhaps TRBD1 as D (6 bases). CDR1 is SGHVS, CDR2 FNYEAQ, per germline. V gave up 4 bases and J gave up 1 base, with 10 bases separating them. The CDR3 has 14 amino acids.

This clone was recorded only once. This chain uses TRBV6-5 with TRBJ1-3; TRBD1 might be the D (5 bases). Germline CDR1 is MNHEY and CDR2 is SVGAGI. The V and J ends lost 9 bases and 0 bases respectively, with 15 bases between them. This CDR3 has 15 amino acids. The CDR3: CASTKGHSSGNTIYF. The CDR3 nucleotides read TGTGCCAGTACTAAAGGACACTCCTCTGGAAACACCATATATTTT.

The genes are TRBV5-1 and TRBJ2-7, with 11 bases matching TRBD2. Per germline, CDR1 SGHRS and CDR2 YFSETQ. The CDR3 is 14 amino acids. Losses at the gene ends were 4 bases for V and 3 bases for J; bases not matched to a gene: 3. The CDR3, as DNA: TGCGCCAGCAGCCCCGGGACTAGCGGCTACGAGCAGTACTTC. Translation: CASSPGTSGYEQYF.

The chain links TRBV10-3 to TRBJ2-2, with a possible D match to TRBD1 (5 bases). This CDR3 has 14 amino acids. Between the trimmed V and J ends, which lost 6 bases and 7 bases, there was a span of 15 bases. Germline values: CDR1 ENHRY, CDR2 SYGVKD. The CDR3 sequence is CAISALPGYGELFF. DNA for the CDR3: TGTGCCATCAGCGCCCTGCCAGGGTACGGGGAGCTGTTTTTT.

The chain combines TRBV10-1 with TRBJ2-3; D unresolved. Looked up from germline, CDR1 is WNHNN and CDR2 is SYGVQD (reference sequence). V lost 0 bases and J 11 bases, leaving 12 bases between the germline ends. The CDR3 runs 13 residues. CDR3 region: CASSESIRVMQYF. CDR3 bases: TGCGCCAGCAGTGAGTCGATTCGGGTCATGCAGTATTTT.

The V gene is TRBV15, the J gene TRBJ1-6; D is perhaps TRBD1 (6 bases). This CDR3 is built from 15 residues. Germline CDR1 LNHNV, CDR2 YYDKDF (reference sequence). Deletions cut 0 bases from V and 7 bases from J, with 10 bases between. The CDR3 loop is CATSRELGGNSPLHF. CDR3 sequence (DNA): TGTGCCACCAGCAGAGAACTTGGGGGCAATTCACCCCTCCACTTT. The full variable domain, rest sourced from reference TRBV15 and TRBJ1-6, is DAMVIQNPRYQVTQFGKPVTLSCSQTLNHNVMYWYQQKSSQAPKLLFHYYDKDFNNEADTPDNFQSRRPNTSFCFLDIRSPGLGDTAMYLCATSRELGGNSPLHFGNGTRLTVT.

A note on this clone: Other nucleotide sequences in the sample specify the same CDR3. This rearrangement joins TRBV5-4 to TRBJ1-4; D gene uncertain. The CDR3 consists of 14 residues. CDR1 and CDR2 (germline): SGHNT, YYREEE (reference sequence). V lost 0 bases and J lost 7, with 10 bases in between. CDR3: CASSLGTGAEKLFF. In DNA, the CDR3 is TGTGCCAGCAGCTTGGGGACTGGAGCTGAAAAACTGTTTTTT.

CDR3 amino acids: CASSQPGSTNYGYTF. The DNA for the CDR3 is TGCGCCAGCAGCCAACCGGGTAGCACTAACTATGGCTACACCTTC. The chain has TRBV4-1 and TRBJ1-2, with D unresolved. The CDR3 covers 15 residues. Germline lookup yields CDR1 MGHRA and CDR2 YSYEKL. Trimming pared 2 bases from V and 0 bases from J, leaving 10 bases between.

V usage is TRBV7-9 and J usage is TRBJ1-2; weak D call: TRBD1 (5 bases). CDR1 is SEHNR, CDR2 FQNEAQ, per germline (reference sequence). The germline V and J ends were trimmed by 6 bases and 1 base, with 15 bases remaining between them. The CDR3 spans 15 residues. The CDR3 coding sequence is TGTGCCAGCAGACATCTACAGGAGGGTAACTATGGCTACACCTTC. Its translation is CASRHLQEGNYGYTF.

The chain is built from TRBV27 and TRBJ1-6; D gene ambiguous. Trimming stripped 6 bases from V and 2 bases from J, with 11 bases between. Germline V gives CDR1 MNHEY, CDR2 SMNVEV (reference sequence). This CDR3 has 15 residues. The CDR3 here is CASRMTAPYNSPLHF. The CDR3 DNA sequence: TGTGCCAGCAGGATGACTGCGCCCTATAATTCACCCCTCCACTTT.

This clone was observed a single time. The V gene is TRBV5-5, the J gene TRBJ2-3; D is possibly TRBD2 (5 bases). Germline V lookup: CDR1 SGHKS, CDR2 YYEKEE (reference sequence). This CDR3 region has 14 residues. V lost 0 bases and J 6 bases, leaving 11 bases between the germline ends. The CDR3 loop reads CASSLAFGEDTQYF. In DNA, the CDR3 is TGTGCCAGCAGCTTGGCTTTTGGGGAGGATACGCAGTATTTT.

The CDR3 reads CASSFGGGQATDTQYF. CDR3 DNA sequence: TGTGCCAGCAGCTTTGGAGGCGGACAGGCCACAGATACGCAGTATTTT. V usage is TRBV5-4 and J usage is TRBJ2-3, with 7 bases that match TRBD1. Per germline, CDR1 SGHNT and CDR2 YYREEE (reference sequence). The CDR3 runs to 16 residues. J lost 2 bases, V lost 2 bases, and 8 bases had no gene match. The whole variable domain, filled in from reference TRBV5-4 and TRBJ2-3, reads ETGVTQSPTHLIKTRGQQVTLRCSSQSGHNTVSWYQQALGQGPQFIFQYYREEENGRGNFPPRFSGLQFPNYSSELNVNALELDDSALYLCASSFGGGQATDTQYFGPGTRLTVL.

The genes are TRBV27 and TRBJ2-1, with 11 nucleotides matching TRBD1. This CDR3 region has 15 residues. The germline CDR1 and CDR2 sequences are MNHEY and SMNVEV (reference sequence). V lost 6 bases to trimming and J lost 9 bases; unmatched junction nucleotides: 10. As DNA, the CDR3 is TGTGCCAGCAGCCGAACCTGGGGACAGGGGGTTGAGCAGTTCTTC. The encoded protein is CASSRTWGQGVEQFF.

The chain uses TRBV4-2 and TRBJ1-4, with unresolved D. The V end lost 5 bases, the J end lost 7 bases, and 17 bases lay between the germline ends. The CDR3 contains 15 residues. Germline V gives CDR1 LGHNA, CDR2 YNFKEQ. The CDR3 DNA sequence: TGTGCCAGCAGCGTGCCGGGAAGGGAGGGTGAAAAACTGTTTTTT. Its translation is CASSVPGREGEKLFF.

This clone was seen once. The J gene is TRBJ2-3, the V gene TRBV5-4, with 12 positions matching TRBD2. This CDR3 spans 16 amino acids. J gave up 5 bases and V 4 bases, and 8 bases lay outside the gene matches. Germline-derived CDR1 and CDR2 are SGHNT and YYREEE (reference sequence). This CDR3 reads CASSLRLAGDIDTQYF. CDR3 DNA sequence: TGTGCCAGCAGCCTAAGACTAGCGGGGGATATAGATACGCAGTATTTT.

The chain joins TRBV10-3 to TRBJ1-5; TRBD1 matches at 10 bases. V was clipped by 4 bases and J by 3 bases; unmatched bases: 3. CDR1 and CDR2 from the germline V gene are ENHRY and SYGVKD. CDR3 length equals 15 residues. The CDR3 DNA sequence: TGTGCCATCAGTGGGGGGACAGGGGTCAATCAGCCCCAGCATTTT. Translated: CAISGGTGVNQPQHF.

The chain uses TRBV9 and TRBJ1-1; D is unclear. CDR1 is SGDLS, CDR2 YYNGEE, per germline. Trimming removed 0 bases at V and 0 bases at J, with 9 bases between. The CDR3 runs to 15 residues. The CDR3 nucleotides read TGTGCCAGCAGCGTAGGAGCCGCCATGAACACTGAAGCTTTCTTT. This sequence encodes CASSVGAAMNTEAFF.

DNA for the CDR3: TGTGCCAGCAGTGAAGGGGGGGCAGGGGGTAACTATGGCTACACCTTC. Translated: CASSEGGAGGNYGYTF. The chain uses TRBV2 and TRBJ1-2, with 7 bases identical to TRBD1. The CDR3 runs 16 residues. With 1 base clipped from V and 1 base from J, the junction kept 6 bases outside the gene matches. CDR1 and CDR2 from the germline V gene are SNHLY and FYNNEI.

The chain links TRBV19 to TRBJ1-5, with a possible D match to TRBD1 (5 bases). The germline V gene has CDR1 LNHDA and CDR2 SQIVND (reference sequence). The CDR3 is made up of 16 amino acids. V was trimmed by 3 bases and J by 0 bases, leaving 12 bases between them. The CDR3 reads CASSMWAGNSNQPQHF. CDR3 bases: TGTGCCAGTAGTATGTGGGCAGGGAATAGCAATCAGCCCCAGCATTTT.

The CDR3 nucleotides are TGTGCCAGCAGCCCCACAGGGGGCCAAGACACTGAAGCTTTCTTT. Translating gives CASSPTGGQDTEAFF. This chain joins TRBV7-9 and TRBJ1-1; 9 positions match TRBD1. This CDR3 has 15 residues. The germline V gene encodes CDR1 SEHNR and CDR2 FQNEAQ (reference sequence). The V gene end was trimmed by 5 bases and the J gene end by 3 bases; junction bases not matched to a gene: 7.

The chain combines TRBV4-1 with TRBJ1-2; D might be TRBD1 (6 bases). Germline CDR1 and CDR2: MGHRA and YSYEKL. The CDR3 runs to 16 residues. V lost 1 base and J 4 bases, leaving 16 bases between the germline ends. The CDR3 reads CASSQGVGGAPYGYTF. The CDR3 DNA reads TGCGCCAGCAGCCAAGGCGTGGGGGGGGCGCCCTATGGCTACACCTTC.

The chain joins TRBV28 to TRBJ2-7; 10 bases match TRBD1. The germline V gene encodes CDR1 MDHEN and CDR2 SYDVKM. This CDR3 spans 15 amino acids. V trimming: 7 bases; J trimming: 2 bases; junction bases outside the gene matches: 8. The CDR3 loop reads CASIRLGTGAYEQYF. The CDR3 DNA reads TGTGCCAGCATTAGACTCGGGACAGGGGCCTACGAGCAGTACTTC.